This is a list of T cell receptor beta chains from one sample in a study of T cell changes during pregnancy in multiple sclerosis. Libraries were prepared by immunoSEQ multiplex PCR; TCRdb keeps only in-frame clonotypes and omits some of them. The table shows roughly 70,000 clones, with around nine tenths occurring only once. Sequencing was performed on peripheral blood, taken before pregnancy. Receptors originate from a female donor with multiple sclerosis, enrolled in a pregnancy study. The CDR3 runs from the conserved cysteine through the conserved F or W. The order of the fields is clone size, V gene, D gene, J gene, CDR3 DNA, CDR3 protein. D genes are given only for firm matches. The size entry is marked missing in some rows and otherwise reads once, few, many or a size class.

NA	TRBV5-8	NA	TRBJ2-5	TGTGCCAGCAGCTTGTGGAGGGGAGGTGAGACCCAGTACTTC	CASSLWRGGETQYF
many	TRBV4-1	TRBD2	TRBJ2-1	TGCGCCAGCAGCCAAGATCCCCTAGCGGGAGTCGGAAATGAGCAGTTCTTC	CASSQDPLAGVGNEQFF
NA	TRBV5-1	TRBD2	TRBJ2-3	TGCGCCAGCAGCTCCTCACTAGCGGGGTCCTCGCGTACGCAGTATTTT	CASSSSLAGSSRTQYF
NA	TRBV7-9	NA	TRBJ1-2	TGTGCCAGCAGCCTTCAGGGGTCTAACTATGGCTACACCTTC	CASSLQGSNYGYTF
NA	TRBV6-1	NA	TRBJ1-1	TGTGCCAGCAGGGCTCAGGGGTCTGAAGCTTTCTTT	CASRAQGSEAFF
NA	TRBV5-6	TRBD2	TRBJ2-3	TGTGCCAGCAGCTTGGGGCTAGCGGGAGGTACGCAGTATTTT	CASSLGLAGGTQYF
NA	TRBV29-1	NA	TRBJ1-1	TGCAGCGTTGAGGGCAGGGGCCGGGGAGGGAGGACTGAAGCTTTCTTT	CSVEGRGRGGRTEAFF
NA	TRBV5-1	NA	TRBJ1-1	TGCGCCAGCAGCTTGCGGGGGAACACTGAAGCTTTCTTT	CASSLRGNTEAFF
NA	TRBV11-3	TRBD2	TRBJ2-1	TGTGCCAGCAGCGCCAGTAGCGGGAGTGGTCGGAATGAGCAGTTCTTC	CASSASSGSGRNEQFF
NA	TRBV19	NA	TRBJ1-1	TGTGCCAGTAGTATTGGGCAGCTGAACACTGAAGCTTTCTTT	CASSIGQLNTEAFF
NA	TRBV7-6	TRBD1	TRBJ2-5	TGTGCCAGCAGCTGGGACAGGGGGCTTGAGACCCAGTACTTC	CASSWDRGLETQYF
NA	TRBV7-9	TRBD1	TRBJ2-4	TGTGCCAGCAGACAGGGGGCAGGGCCAAACATTCAGTACTTC	CASRQGAGPNIQYF
NA	TRBV6-1	NA	TRBJ1-5	TGTGCCAGCAGTGAAGTGGGGCCGGGTCAGCCCCAGCATTTT	CASSEVGPGQPQHF
NA	TRBV11-2	NA	TRBJ1-1	TGTGCCAGCAGTTTAAAGGGAACTAGTGACTGGGGTTTCTTT	CASSLKGTSDWGFF